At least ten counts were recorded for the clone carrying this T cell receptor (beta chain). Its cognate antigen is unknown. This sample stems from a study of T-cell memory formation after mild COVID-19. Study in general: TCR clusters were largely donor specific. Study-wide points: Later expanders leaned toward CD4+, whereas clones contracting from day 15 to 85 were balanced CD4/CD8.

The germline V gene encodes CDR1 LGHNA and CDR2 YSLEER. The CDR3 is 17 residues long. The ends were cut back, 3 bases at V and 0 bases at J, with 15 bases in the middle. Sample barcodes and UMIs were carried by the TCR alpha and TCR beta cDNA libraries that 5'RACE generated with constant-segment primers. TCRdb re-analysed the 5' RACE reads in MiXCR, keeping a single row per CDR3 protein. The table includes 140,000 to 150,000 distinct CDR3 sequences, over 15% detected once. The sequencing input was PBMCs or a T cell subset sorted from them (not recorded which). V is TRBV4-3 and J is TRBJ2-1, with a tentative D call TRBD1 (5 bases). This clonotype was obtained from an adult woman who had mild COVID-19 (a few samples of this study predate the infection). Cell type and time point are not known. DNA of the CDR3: TGCGCCAGCAGCCAGGGGCTAGGTGGCAGCTCCTACAATGAGCAGTTCTTC. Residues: CASSQGLGGSSYNEQFF.